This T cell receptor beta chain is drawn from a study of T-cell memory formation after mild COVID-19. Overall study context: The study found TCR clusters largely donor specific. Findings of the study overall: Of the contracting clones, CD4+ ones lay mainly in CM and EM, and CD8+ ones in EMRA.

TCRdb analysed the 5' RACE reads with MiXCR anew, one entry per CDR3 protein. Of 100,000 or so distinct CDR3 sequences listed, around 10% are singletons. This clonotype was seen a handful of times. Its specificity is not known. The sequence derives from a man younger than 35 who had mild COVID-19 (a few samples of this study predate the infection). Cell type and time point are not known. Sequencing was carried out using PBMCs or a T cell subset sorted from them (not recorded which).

The CDR3 sequence: CASSPTRGDTQYF. The CDR3 DNA sequence: TGCGCCAGCAGCCCGACTAGAGGGGATACGCAGTATTTT. The chain recombines TRBV5-1 with TRBJ2-3; D possibly corresponds to TRBD2 (6 bases). Trimming pared 4 bases from V and 6 bases from J, leaving 12 bases between. The CDR3 has 13 residues. Germline assignment: CDR1 SGHRS and CDR2 YFSETQ.